The present TCR beta chain was sequenced within a study of T cell clonality in common variable immunodeficiency. Study-level findings and limits: CVID subjects showed higher TCRbeta clonality than healthy controls. Common variable immunodeficiency TCR beta sequences reportedly had fewer deletions and N-nucleotide insertions. CVID subjects shared fewer TCRbeta clones than healthy controls did.

There are a few counts of this clone. Its antigen is as yet unknown. Sequencing ends 3 residues short of the CDR3 end; the germline J gene provides the rest. Using immunoSEQ multiplex PCR, the repertoire was profiled, and TCRdb retains in-frame clones only, with some absent. Recorded here are tens of thousands of clones, none singletons. The CDR3 has 17 residues. J lost 6 bases, V lost 5 bases, and 11 bases had no gene match. The germline V gene encodes CDR1 MNHEY and CDR2 SVGEGT. CVID subjects had received replacement immunoglobulin for at least one year. This clonotype was sampled from a human donor with common variable immunodeficiency. The chain carries TRBV6-2 or TRBV6-3 and TRBJ2-1; 12 bases fit TRBD2. The sample taken for sequencing was peripheral blood mononuclear cells. CDR3 in amino acids: CASSMTSGGNVFNEQFF. Partial CDR3 DNA: TGTGCCAGCAGTATGACTAGCGGGGGCAACGTCTTCAATGAG.